Shown below are 5 T cell receptor beta chains from a single sample sequenced in a study of technical replicates of blood from a handful of donors. Sequencing used immunoSEQ multiplex PCR; TCRdb keeps in-frame clones, though not all of them. Among fewer than 110,000 clones listed, over 95% were seen once. The sample comprised T cells isolated from PBMCs. The receptors derive from a human donor in good health.

The chain uses TRBV5-4 and TRBJ2-7; possibly TRBD2 for D (5 bases). The CDR3 runs 14 residues. The V end was cut by 2 bases, the J end by 1 base, with 10 bases between. Germline V lookup: CDR1 SGHNT, CDR2 YYREEE (reference sequence). The CDR3: CASSLWERSYEQYF. The CDR3, as DNA: TGTGCCAGCAGCTTATGGGAGAGATCCTACGAGCAGTACTTC.

The chain recombines TRBV4-1 with TRBJ1-2; D is unclear. With 3 bases removed from V and 7 bases from J, the gap between germline ends came to 21 bases. The CDR3 sequence is 16 residues long. The germline CDR1 and CDR2 sequences are MGHRA and YSYEKL. The CDR3 spells CASSQPTIARAGGYTF. CDR3 bases: TGCGCCAGCAGCCAGCCTACGATCGCGCGGGCCGGTGGCTACACCTTC.

The chain has TRBV20-1 and TRBJ2-7; D is unresolved. V lost 4 bases to trimming and J lost 2 bases, with 3 bases between them. Germline values: CDR1 DFQATT, CDR2 SNEGSKA (reference sequence). CDR3 size: 10 residues. The CDR3 nucleotides are TGCAGTGCTACTGCCTACGAGCAGTACTTC. Its translation is CSATAYEQYF.

The chain is built from TRBV21-1 and TRBJ2-3; the table assigns TRBD2, which was not confirmed against the DNA. TRBV21-1 is a listed pseudogene. The CDR3 totals 19 residues. The CDR3 sequence is CASSKSPIRTCGGGDTQYF. As DNA, the CDR3 is TGTGCCAGCAGCAAATCCCCAATAAGAACTTGCGGGGGGGGAGATACGCAGTATTTT.

The chain links TRBV4-1 to TRBJ1-1; D possibly corresponds to TRBD1 (6 bases). CDR1 MGHRA and CDR2 YSYEKL come from the germline V gene. There are 15 residues in the CDR3. The V end lost 3 bases, the J end lost 0 bases, and 11 bases lay between the germline ends. Here the CDR3 reads CASSHRAGVNTEAFF. The CDR3 DNA reads as TGCGCCAGCAGCCATAGAGCAGGGGTGAACACTGAAGCTTTCTTT.